The present TCR beta chain was sequenced within a study of blood T cell repertoires in COVID-19. For the study at large: Spain, Italy and the United States supplied samples that represented acute and convalescent COVID-19. The cDNA or gDNA used as material had been derived from T cells, B-cell-depleted T cells, or PBMCs.

Study processing details: Reference gene primer amplification gave estimated nucleated cell counts. Produced via immunoSEQ multiplex PCR; TCRdb's table is partial and in-frame only. From that table come the V and J calls and clone size; the DNA was used to work out D and trimming. Of 40,000 to 45,000 clones detected, more than 70% appear once; the ten largest clones hold around 2.4%. The V end was cut by 8 bases, the J end by 0 bases, with 14 bases between. The CDR3 sequence is 15 residues long. Germline-derived CDR1 and CDR2 are MNHEY and SVGAGI. The sample consisted of peripheral blood. The TCR was taken from a human donor in a cohort sampled during active COVID-19. The gene calls are TRBV6-5 and TRBJ1-3; tentatively, D is TRBD1 (6 bases). The CDR3 loop is CASRKTGSSGNTIYF. CDR3 nucleotide sequence: TGTGCCAGCCGAAAAACAGGGTCCTCTGGAAACACCATATATTTT.